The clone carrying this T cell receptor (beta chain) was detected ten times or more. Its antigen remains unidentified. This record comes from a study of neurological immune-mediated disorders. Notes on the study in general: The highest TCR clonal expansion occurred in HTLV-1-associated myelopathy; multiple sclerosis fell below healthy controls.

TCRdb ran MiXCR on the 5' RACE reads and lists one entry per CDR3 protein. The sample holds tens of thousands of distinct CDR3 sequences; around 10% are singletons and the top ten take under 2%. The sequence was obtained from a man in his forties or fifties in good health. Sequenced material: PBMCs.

CDR3 bases: TGTGCCAGCAGCTTTGCGGGGTCCTACGAGCAGTACTTC. It specifies CASSFAGSYEQYF. This chain connects TRBV7-3 to TRBJ2-7; tentatively, D is TRBD2 (6 bases). The V gene's germline CDR1 is SGHTA and CDR2 FQGTGA. Trimming shortened V by 3 bases and J by 1 base, and 7 bases separated the two germline ends. This CDR3 is built from 13 residues.